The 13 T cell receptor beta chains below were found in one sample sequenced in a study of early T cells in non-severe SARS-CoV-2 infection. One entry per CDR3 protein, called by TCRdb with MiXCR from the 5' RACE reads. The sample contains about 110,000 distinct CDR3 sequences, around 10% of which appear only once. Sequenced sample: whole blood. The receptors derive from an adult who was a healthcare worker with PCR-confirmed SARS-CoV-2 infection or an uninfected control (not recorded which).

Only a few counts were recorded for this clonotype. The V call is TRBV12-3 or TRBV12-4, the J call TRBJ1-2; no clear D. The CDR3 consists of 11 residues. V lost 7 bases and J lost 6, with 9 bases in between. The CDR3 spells CASTLKDGYTF. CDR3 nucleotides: TGTGCCAGCACCCTAAAGGATGGCTACACCTTC.

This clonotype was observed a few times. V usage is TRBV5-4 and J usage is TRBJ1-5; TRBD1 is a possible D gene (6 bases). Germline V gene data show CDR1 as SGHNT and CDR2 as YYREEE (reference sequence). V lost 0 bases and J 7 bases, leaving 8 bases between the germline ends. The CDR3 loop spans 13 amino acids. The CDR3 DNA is TGTGCCAGCAGCTTGGGGGGGCAGCAGCCCCAGCATTTT. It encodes CASSLGGQQPQHF.

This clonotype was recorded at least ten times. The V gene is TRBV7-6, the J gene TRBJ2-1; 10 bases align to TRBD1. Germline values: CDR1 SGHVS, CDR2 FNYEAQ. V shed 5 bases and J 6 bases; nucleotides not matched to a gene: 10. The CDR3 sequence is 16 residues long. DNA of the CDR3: TGTGCCAGCAGCGAAGGATGGGACAGGGGAAGCAATGAGCAGTTCTTC. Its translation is CASSEGWDRGSNEQFF. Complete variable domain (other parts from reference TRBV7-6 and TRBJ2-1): GAGVSQSPRYKVTKRGQDVALRCDPISGHVSLYWYRQALGQGPEFLTYFNYEAQQDKSGLPNDRFSAERPEGSISTLTIQRTEQRDSAMYRCASSEGWDRGSNEQFFGPGTRLTVL.

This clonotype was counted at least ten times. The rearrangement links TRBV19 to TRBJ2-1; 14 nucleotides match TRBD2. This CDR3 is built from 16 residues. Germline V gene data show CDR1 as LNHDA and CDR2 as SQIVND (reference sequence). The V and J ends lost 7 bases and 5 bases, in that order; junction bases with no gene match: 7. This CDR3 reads CASTGTSGSKNNEQFF. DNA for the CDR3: TGTGCCAGTACCGGGACTAGCGGGAGTAAGAACAATGAGCAGTTCTTC.

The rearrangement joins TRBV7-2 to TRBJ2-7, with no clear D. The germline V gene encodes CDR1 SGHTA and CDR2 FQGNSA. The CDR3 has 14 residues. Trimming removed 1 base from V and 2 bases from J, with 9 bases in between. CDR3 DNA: TGTGCCAGCAGCTTAGGGCACAAGACCTACGAGCAGTACTTC. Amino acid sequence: CASSLGHKTYEQYF. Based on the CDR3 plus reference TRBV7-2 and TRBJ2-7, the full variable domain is GAGVSQSPSNKVTEKGKDVELRCDPISGHTALYWYRQSLGQGLEFLIYFQGNSAPDKSGLPSDRFSAERTGGSVSTLTIQRTQQEDSAVYLCASSLGHKTYEQYFGPGTRLTVT.

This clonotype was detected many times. The CDR3 sequence: CASSLLGEQFF. Written as DNA, the CDR3 is TGTGCCAGCAGCTTATTAGGTGAGCAGTTCTTC. This rearrangement joins TRBV7-9 to TRBJ2-1; D unclear. The V gene's germline CDR1 is SEHNR and CDR2 FQNEAQ (reference sequence). The CDR3 length is 11 residues. Trimming shortened V by 2 bases and J by 9 bases, and 5 bases separated the two germline ends.

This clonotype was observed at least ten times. In nucleotides, the CDR3 is TGTGCCAGCAGCCCATCAGGACTAGCGGGGGACAATGAGCAGTTCTTC. This encodes CASSPSGLAGDNEQFF. V and J are TRBV7-6 and TRBJ2-1; 13 bases line up with TRBD2. The V segment lost 5 bases and the J segment 5 bases; nucleotides outside the gene matches: 6. CDR1 is SGHVS and CDR2 is FNYEAQ in the germline V gene. The CDR3 consists of 16 residues.

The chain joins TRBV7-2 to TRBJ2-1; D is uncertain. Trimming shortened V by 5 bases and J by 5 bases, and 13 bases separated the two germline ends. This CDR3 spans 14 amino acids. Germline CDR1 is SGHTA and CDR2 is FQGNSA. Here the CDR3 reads CASSARVYNNEQFF. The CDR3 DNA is TGTGCCAGCAGCGCTCGAGTGTACAACAATGAGCAGTTCTTC.

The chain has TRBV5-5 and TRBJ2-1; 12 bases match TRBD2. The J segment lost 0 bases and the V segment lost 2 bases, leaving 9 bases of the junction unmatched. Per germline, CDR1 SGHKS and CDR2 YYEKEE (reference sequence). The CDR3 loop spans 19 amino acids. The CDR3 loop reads CASSLLAGGGVDSYNEQFF. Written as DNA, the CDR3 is TGTGCCAGCAGCTTACTAGCGGGAGGCGGTGTGGACTCCTACAATGAGCAGTTCTTC.

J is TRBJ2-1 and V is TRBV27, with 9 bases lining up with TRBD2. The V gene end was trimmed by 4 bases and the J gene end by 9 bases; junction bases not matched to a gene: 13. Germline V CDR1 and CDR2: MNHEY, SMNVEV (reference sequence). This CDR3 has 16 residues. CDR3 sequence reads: CASSSPGSGRWSEQFF. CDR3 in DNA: TGTGCCAGCAGTTCCCCAGGGAGCGGGAGGTGGAGTGAGCAGTTCTTC.

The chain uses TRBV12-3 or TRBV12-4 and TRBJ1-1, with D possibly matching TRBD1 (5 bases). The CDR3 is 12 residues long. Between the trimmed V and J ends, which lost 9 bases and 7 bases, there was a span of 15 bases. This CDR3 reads CASSVGQGEAFF. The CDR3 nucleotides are TGTGCCAGTTCAGTGGGGCAGGGTGAAGCTTTCTTT.

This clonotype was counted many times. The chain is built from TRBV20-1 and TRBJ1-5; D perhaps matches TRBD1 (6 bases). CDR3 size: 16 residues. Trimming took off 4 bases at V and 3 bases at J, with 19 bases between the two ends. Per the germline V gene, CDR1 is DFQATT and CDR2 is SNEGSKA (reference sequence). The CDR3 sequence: CSATPGTQGLNQPQHF. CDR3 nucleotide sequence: TGCAGTGCTACCCCAGGGACACAAGGCCTCAATCAGCCCCAGCATTTT.

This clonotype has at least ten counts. The CDR3 spells CSARTATNEKLFF. The CDR3 coding sequence is TGCAGTGCTAGGACGGCAACTAATGAAAAACTGTTTTTT. The chain is built from TRBV20-1 and TRBJ1-4; D call uncertain. This CDR3 has 13 amino acids. Germline CDR1 is DFQATT and CDR2 is SNEGSKA (reference sequence). V lost 3 bases, J lost 0 bases, and 5 bases lay in between.